The T cell receptor (beta chain) described here comes from a study of technical replicates of blood from a few donors. The repertoire was sequenced with immunoSEQ multiplex PCR; TCRdb's copy has only in-frame clones and lacks some. The data hold some 77,000 clones, with approximately 91% observed a single time. The CDR3 contains 11 residues. V was clipped by 0 bases and J by 8 bases, with 4 bases between them. CDR1 and CDR2 from the germline V gene are SGHKS and YYEKEE (reference sequence). This receptor was obtained from a human donor in good health. The specimen was T cells isolated from PBMCs. The chain couples TRBV5-5 to TRBJ2-3, with D unclear. CDR3 amino acids: CASSLGGTQYF. The CDR3 DNA follows: TGTGCCAGCAGCTTGGGAGGTACGCAGTATTTT.